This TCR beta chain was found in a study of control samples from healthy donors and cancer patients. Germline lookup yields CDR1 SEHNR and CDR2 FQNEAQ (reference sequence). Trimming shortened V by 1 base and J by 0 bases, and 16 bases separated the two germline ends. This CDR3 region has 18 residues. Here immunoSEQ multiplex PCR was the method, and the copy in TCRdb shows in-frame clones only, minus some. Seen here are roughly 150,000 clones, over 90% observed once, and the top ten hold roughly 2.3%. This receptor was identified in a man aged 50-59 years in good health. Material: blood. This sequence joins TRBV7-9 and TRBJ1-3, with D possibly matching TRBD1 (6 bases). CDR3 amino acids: CASSLGVGTKRSGNTIYF. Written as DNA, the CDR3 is TGTGCCAGCAGCTTAGGGGTCGGGACAAAGCGCTCTGGAAACACCATATATTTT. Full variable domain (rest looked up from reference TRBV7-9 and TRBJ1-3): DTGVSQNPRHKITKRGQNVTFRCDPISEHNRLYWYRQTLGQGPEFLTYFQNEAQLEKSRLLSDRFSAERPKGSFSTLEIQRTEQGDSAMYLCASSLGVGTKRSGNTIYFGEGSWLTVV.